These T cell receptor beta chains were read from a single sample in a study of T cell repertoires in cytomegalovirus infection. TCRdb reprocessed the reads via MiXCR and lists one record per CDR3 protein. The data contain under 200,000 distinct CDR3 sequences, roughly 9% of them seen just once; the ten biggest clones take up roughly 5.1%. The sample taken for sequencing was PBMCs. Source of these receptors: a human donor in good health (CMV status not recorded). Some clones in this sample may be carry-over from other donors' samples. Each CDR3 is given with its conserved first and last residue. A D gene is named only where the DNA matches it firmly. Part of the rows lack a size; the others show once, few, many or a class for expanded clones.

len: 16; j_gene: TRBJ1-5; v_gene: TRBV7-6; d_gene: TRBD1; abundance: many; CDR3aa: CASSLSPGGQGMPQHF; CDR3nt: TGTGCCAGCAGCTTATCGCCTGGTGGACAGGGGATGCCCCAGCATTTT
len: 12; j_gene: TRBJ2-6; v_gene: TRBV6-2/TRBV6-3; d_gene: .; abundance: .; CDR3aa: CASSYGVFVLTF; CDR3nt: TGTGCCAGCAGTTACGGAGTTTTCGTCCTGACTTTC
len: 12; j_gene: TRBJ1-1; v_gene: TRBV7-2; d_gene: TRBD1; abundance: few; CDR3aa: CASSPRQGRAFF; CDR3nt: TGTGCCAGCAGCCCTAGACAGGGAAGAGCTTTCTTT
len: 16; j_gene: TRBJ1-5; v_gene: TRBV12-3/TRBV12-4; d_gene: TRBD1; abundance: .; CDR3aa: CASSPRGGSPNQPQHF; CDR3nt: TGTGCCAGCAGCCCCAGGGGGGGCTCACCAAATCAGCCCCAGCATTTT
len: 15; j_gene: TRBJ1-6; v_gene: TRBV6-5; d_gene: TRBD1; abundance: many; CDR3aa: CASSQSDRGHSPLHF; CDR3nt: TGTGCCAGCAGTCAGTCGGACAGGGGGCATTCACCCCTCCACTTT
len: 13; j_gene: TRBJ2-5; v_gene: TRBV7-9; d_gene: TRBD2; abundance: many; CDR3aa: CASSLSGSETQYF; CDR3nt: TGTGCCAGCAGCTTGAGCGGGAGTGAGACCCAGTACTTC
len: 14; j_gene: TRBJ2-7; v_gene: TRBV20-1; d_gene: .; abundance: many; CDR3aa: CSAREQGFSYEQYF; CDR3nt: TGCAGTGCTAGAGAGCAGGGTTTCTCCTACGAGCAGTACTTC
len: 13; j_gene: TRBJ1-6; v_gene: TRBV20-1; d_gene: .; abundance: .; CDR3aa: CSAALQHNSPLHF; CDR3nt: TGCAGTGCCGCCCTCCAACATAATTCACCCCTCCACTTT
len: 14; j_gene: TRBJ2-2; v_gene: TRBV7-3; d_gene: .; abundance: few; CDR3aa: CASSLSGRAGELFF; CDR3nt: TGTGCCAGCAGCCTATCGGGACGGGCCGGGGAGCTGTTTTTT
len: 15; j_gene: TRBJ2-1; v_gene: TRBV28; d_gene: TRBD2; abundance: many; CDR3aa: CASRPWTSGDNEQFF; CDR3nt: TGTGCCAGCAGGCCGTGGACTAGCGGGGATAATGAGCAGTTCTTC
len: 13; j_gene: TRBJ1-5; v_gene: TRBV7-8; d_gene: .; abundance: many; CDR3aa: CASSLNEDQPQHF; CDR3nt: TGTGCCAGCAGCTTAAATGAGGATCAGCCCCAGCATTTT
len: 13; j_gene: TRBJ2-4; v_gene: TRBV6-2/TRBV6-3; d_gene: TRBD2; abundance: many; CDR3aa: CASYGRAKNIQYF; CDR3nt: TGTGCCAGTTACGGGAGGGCCAAAAACATTCAGTACTTC
len: 14; j_gene: TRBJ2-7; v_gene: TRBV7-2; d_gene: .; abundance: many; CDR3aa: CASSFGGSKNEQYF; CDR3nt: TGTGCCAGCAGCTTCGGTGGGAGTAAGAACGAGCAGTACTTC
len: 12; j_gene: TRBJ1-1; v_gene: TRBV6-2/TRBV6-3; d_gene: .; abundance: many; CDR3aa: CASSWMNTEAFF; CDR3nt: TGTGCCAGCAGTTGGATGAACACTGAAGCTTTCTTT
len: 12; j_gene: TRBJ2-5; v_gene: TRBV14; d_gene: .; abundance: many; CDR3aa: CASSQQPETQYF; CDR3nt: TGTGCCAGCAGCCAACAGCCAGAGACCCAGTACTTC
len: 16; j_gene: TRBJ2-1; v_gene: TRBV7-9; d_gene: TRBD1; abundance: .; CDR3aa: CASIQSTGGSYNEQFF; CDR3nt: TGTGCCAGCATTCAGTCCACAGGGGGTTCCTACAATGAGCAGTTCTTC
len: 19; j_gene: TRBJ2-6; v_gene: TRBV7-2; d_gene: TRBD1; abundance: many; CDR3aa: CASSLDDPGQGAGANVLTF; CDR3nt: TGTGCCAGCAGTTTAGATGATCCGGGACAGGGGGCTGGGGCCAACGTCCTGACTTTC
len: 13; j_gene: TRBJ1-1; v_gene: TRBV20-1; d_gene: .; abundance: many; CDR3aa: CSAYAGANTEAFF; CDR3nt: TGCAGTGCTTACGCAGGGGCGAACACTGAAGCTTTCTTT
len: 15; j_gene: TRBJ2-7; v_gene: TRBV12-3/TRBV12-4; d_gene: .; abundance: many; CDR3aa: CASSLARLGGYEQYF; CDR3nt: TGTGCCAGCAGTTTAGCGCGCCTAGGGGGATACGAGCAGTACTTC
len: 17; j_gene: TRBJ2-7; v_gene: TRBV7-2; d_gene: TRBD1; abundance: many; CDR3aa: CASSLKFGTEPSYEQYF; CDR3nt: TGTGCCAGCAGCTTAAAGTTCGGGACAGAGCCCTCCTACGAGCAGTACTTC
len: 15; j_gene: TRBJ1-5; v_gene: TRBV4-3; d_gene: .; abundance: many; CDR3aa: CASSQEYQGNQPQHF; CDR3nt: TGCGCCAGCAGCCAAGAGTATCAGGGCAATCAGCCCCAGCATTTT
len: 15; j_gene: TRBJ2-5; v_gene: TRBV7-2; d_gene: .; abundance: many; CDR3aa: CASSLRLGVQETQYF; CDR3nt: TGTGCCAGCAGCTTAAGGTTGGGAGTCCAAGAGACCCAGTACTTC
len: 16; j_gene: TRBJ1-3; v_gene: TRBV7-2; d_gene: .; abundance: few; CDR3aa: CASSNDGPSSGNTIYF; CDR3nt: TGTGCCAGCAGCAATGACGGCCCGAGCTCTGGAAACACCATATATTTT
len: 15; j_gene: TRBJ2-1; v_gene: TRBV6-1; d_gene: TRBD2; abundance: few; CDR3aa: CASREAGSRYNEQFF; CDR3nt: TGTGCCAGCAGGGAAGCGGGATCAAGGTACAATGAGCAGTTCTTC
len: 13; j_gene: TRBJ2-7; v_gene: TRBV28; d_gene: .; abundance: many; CDR3aa: CASSPRDIPSQYF; CDR3nt: TGTGCCAGCAGTCCGAGGGACATCCCTTCCCAGTACTTC
len: 14; j_gene: TRBJ2-5; v_gene: TRBV7-2; d_gene: TRBD1; abundance: many; CDR3aa: CASSWGQGQETQYF; CDR3nt: TGTGCCAGCAGCTGGGGACAGGGGCAAGAGACCCAGTACTTC
len: 15; j_gene: TRBJ1-5; v_gene: TRBV15; d_gene: TRBD1; abundance: .; CDR3aa: CATSGRTGGSQPQHF; CDR3nt: TGTGCCACCAGCGGTCGGACAGGGGGCAGTCAGCCCCAGCATTTT
len: 16; j_gene: TRBJ2-2; v_gene: TRBV19; d_gene: .; abundance: many; CDR3aa: CASSIERGINTGELFF; CDR3nt: TGTGCCAGTAGTATAGAGCGGGGTATCAACACCGGGGAGCTGTTTTTT
len: 13; j_gene: TRBJ2-2; v_gene: TRBV29-1; d_gene: .; abundance: few; CDR3aa: CSSRDSYTGELFF; CDR3nt: TGCAGCTCCCGGGACTCATACACCGGGGAGCTGTTTTTT
len: 16; j_gene: TRBJ1-3; v_gene: TRBV13; d_gene: TRBD1; abundance: .; CDR3aa: CASSYTGGSTGNTIYF; CDR3nt: TGTGCCAGCAGCTACACAGGGGGATCAACCGGAAACACCATATATTTT
len: 17; j_gene: TRBJ2-1; v_gene: TRBV7-9; d_gene: .; abundance: many; CDR3aa: CASSPSAGTRAYNEQFF; CDR3nt: TGTGCCAGCAGCCCGAGCGCCGGGACTCGCGCCTACAATGAGCAGTTCTTC
len: 13; j_gene: TRBJ1-5; v_gene: TRBV24-1; d_gene: .; abundance: few; CDR3aa: CATSACFGCAQHF; CDR3nt: TGTGCCACCAGTGCTTGCTTCGGATGTGCCCAGCATTTT
len: 13; j_gene: TRBJ2-1; v_gene: TRBV6-1; d_gene: TRBD2; abundance: .; CDR3aa: CASRKGTSGSAFF; CDR3nt: TGTGCCAGCAGAAAAGGGACTAGCGGGTCTGCGTTCTTC
len: 13; j_gene: TRBJ1-6; v_gene: TRBV7-2; d_gene: .; abundance: many; CDR3aa: CASRGLVGSPLHF; CDR3nt: TGTGCCAGCAGGGGGCTGGTAGGGTCACCCCTCCACTTT
len: 17; j_gene: TRBJ1-2; v_gene: TRBV6-4; d_gene: TRBD1; abundance: many; CDR3aa: CASSDGTDAASSHGYTF; CDR3nt: TGTGCCAGCAGTGATGGGACAGACGCAGCAAGTAGCCATGGCTACACCTTC
len: 18; j_gene: TRBJ2-4; v_gene: TRBV28; d_gene: TRBD2; abundance: many; CDR3aa: CASGGTSGSPLAKNIQYF; CDR3nt: TGTGCCAGCGGAGGGACTAGCGGGAGCCCTTTAGCCAAAAACATTCAGTACTTC
len: 12; j_gene: TRBJ2-7; v_gene: TRBV7-2; d_gene: .; abundance: many; CDR3aa: CASSLQRLEQYF; CDR3nt: TGTGCCAGCAGCTTACAGCGGTTGGAGCAGTACTTC
len: 14; j_gene: TRBJ2-5; v_gene: TRBV11-2; d_gene: .; abundance: many; CDR3aa: CASSLVGARETQYF; CDR3nt: TGTGCCAGCAGCTTAGTAGGGGCACGAGAGACCCAGTACTTC
len: 13; j_gene: TRBJ1-2; v_gene: TRBV5-6; d_gene: .; abundance: .; CDR3aa: CASSLAGFLGYTF; CDR3nt: TGTGCCAGCAGCTTGGCAGGGTTCCTTGGCTACACCTTC
len: 15; j_gene: TRBJ1-1; v_gene: TRBV28; d_gene: .; abundance: many; CDR3aa: CASSWFSDMNTEAFF; CDR3nt: TGTGCCAGCAGTTGGTTTTCGGATATGAACACTGAAGCTTTCTTT
len: 15; j_gene: TRBJ2-6; v_gene: TRBV7-2; d_gene: .; abundance: many; CDR3aa: CASSLQGLGANVLTF; CDR3nt: TGTGCCAGCAGCTTGCAGGGCCTCGGGGCCAACGTCCTGACTTTC
len: 13; j_gene: TRBJ2-2; v_gene: TRBV7-2; d_gene: .; abundance: medium-sized; CDR3aa: CASSLGGTGELFF; CDR3nt: TGTGCCAGCAGCTTGGGGGGCACCGGGGAGCTGTTTTTT
len: 15; j_gene: TRBJ1-6; v_gene: TRBV28; d_gene: .; abundance: many; CDR3aa: CASRKSDSYNSPLHF; CDR3nt: TGTGCCAGCAGGAAAAGTGACAGTTATAATTCACCCCTCCACTTT
len: 13; j_gene: TRBJ2-7; v_gene: TRBV7-3; d_gene: TRBD1; abundance: many; CDR3aa: CASSRDRASEQYF; CDR3nt: TGTGCCAGCAGCCGGGACAGGGCAAGCGAGCAGTACTTC
len: 13; j_gene: TRBJ2-5; v_gene: TRBV7-9; d_gene: .; abundance: many; CDR3aa: CASSLGDGETQYF; CDR3nt: TGTGCCAGCAGCTTAGGGGACGGGGAGACCCAGTACTTC
len: 16; j_gene: TRBJ2-1; v_gene: TRBV7-2; d_gene: TRBD2; abundance: few; CDR3aa: CASSLVAGGPGNEQFF; CDR3nt: TGTGCCAGCAGCTTAGTGGCGGGGGGGCCGGGGAATGAGCAGTTCTTC
len: 16; j_gene: TRBJ2-1; v_gene: TRBV14; d_gene: TRBD2; abundance: .; CDR3aa: CASSRRIAGGYNEQFF; CDR3nt: TGTGCCAGCAGCCGCAGAATAGCGGGGGGCTACAATGAGCAGTTCTTC
len: 18; j_gene: TRBJ1-6; v_gene: TRBV24-1; d_gene: TRBD1; abundance: .; CDR3aa: CATSEKTGGEENNSPLHF; CDR3nt: TGTGCCACCAGTGAAAAGACAGGGGGCGAGGAGAATAATTCACCCCTCCACTTT
len: 18; j_gene: TRBJ2-3; v_gene: TRBV7-2; d_gene: TRBD1; abundance: many; CDR3aa: CASSRPGTGGISTDTQYF; CDR3nt: TGTGCCAGCAGCCGCCCCGGGACAGGGGGAATTAGCACAGATACGCAGTATTTT
len: 15; j_gene: TRBJ1-1; v_gene: TRBV6-2/TRBV6-3; d_gene: .; abundance: many; CDR3aa: CASSSWGRLNTEAFF; CDR3nt: TGTGCCAGCAGTTCTTGGGGCAGACTGAACACTGAAGCTTTCTTT
len: 13; j_gene: TRBJ1-1; v_gene: TRBV15; d_gene: .; abundance: few; CDR3aa: CATTPGANTEAFF; CDR3nt: TGTGCCACTACTCCAGGGGCCAACACTGAAGCTTTCTTT
len: 14; j_gene: TRBJ1-5; v_gene: TRBV10-3; d_gene: .; abundance: .; CDR3aa: CAISDGRYNQPQHF; CDR3nt: TGTGCCATCAGTGATGGCAGGTACAATCAGCCCCAGCATTTT
len: 12; j_gene: TRBJ2-2; v_gene: TRBV19; d_gene: TRBD2; abundance: .; CDR3aa: CASSMRGGELFF; CDR3nt: TGTGCCAGTAGTATGCGGGGGGGGGAGCTGTTTTTT